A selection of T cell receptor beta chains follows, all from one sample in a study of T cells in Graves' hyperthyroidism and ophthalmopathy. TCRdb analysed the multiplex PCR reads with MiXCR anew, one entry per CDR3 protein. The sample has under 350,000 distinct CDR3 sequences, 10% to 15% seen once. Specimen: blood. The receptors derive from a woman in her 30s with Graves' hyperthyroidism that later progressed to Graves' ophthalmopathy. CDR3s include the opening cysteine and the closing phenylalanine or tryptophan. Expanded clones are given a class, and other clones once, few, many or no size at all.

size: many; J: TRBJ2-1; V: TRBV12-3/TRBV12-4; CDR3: CASSLGGTPPLQFF
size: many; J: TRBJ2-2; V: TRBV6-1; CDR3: CASSFTYGTANKGELFF
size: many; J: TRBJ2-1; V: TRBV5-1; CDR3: CASSSLEYDEQFF
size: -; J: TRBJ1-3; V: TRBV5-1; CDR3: CASSLGPGNAIYF
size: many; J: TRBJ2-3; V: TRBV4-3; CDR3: CASSQAGGRTDTQYF
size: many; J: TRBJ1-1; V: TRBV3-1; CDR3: CATTGNTEAFF
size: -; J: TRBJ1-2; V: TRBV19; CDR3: CASSESGVYGYTF
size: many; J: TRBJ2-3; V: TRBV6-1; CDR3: CASSNRGFRADTQYF
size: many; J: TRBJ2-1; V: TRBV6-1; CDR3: CASSWLGMNEQFF
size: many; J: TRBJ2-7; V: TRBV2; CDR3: CASSSRDRAYEQYF
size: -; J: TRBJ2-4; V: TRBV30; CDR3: CAWSVGSGNPKSIQYF
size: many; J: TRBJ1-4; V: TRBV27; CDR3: CASSSLQGIGEKLFF
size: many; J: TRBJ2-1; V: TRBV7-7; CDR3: CASSLGQGLAGDEQFF
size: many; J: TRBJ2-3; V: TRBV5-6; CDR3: CASSDQGAGDTQYF
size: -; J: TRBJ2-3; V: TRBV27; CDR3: CASRTGTSGNTQYF
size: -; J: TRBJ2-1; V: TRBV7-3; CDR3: CASSPGLGGEQFF
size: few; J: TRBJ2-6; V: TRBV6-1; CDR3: CASSSPETSGANVLTF
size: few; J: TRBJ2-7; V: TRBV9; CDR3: CASSVGGRAYEQYF
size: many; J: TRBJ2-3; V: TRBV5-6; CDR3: CASSLGRLAVLDTQYF
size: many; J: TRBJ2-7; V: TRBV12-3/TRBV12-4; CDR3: CASSSWDRAYEQYF
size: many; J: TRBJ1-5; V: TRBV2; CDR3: CASSEGAGWGDQPQHF
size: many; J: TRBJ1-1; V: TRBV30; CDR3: CAWRSTPESGEAFF
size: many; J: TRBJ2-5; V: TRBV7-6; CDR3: CASSLRAETQYF
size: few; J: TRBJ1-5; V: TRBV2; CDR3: CASSEAEQEVQPQHF
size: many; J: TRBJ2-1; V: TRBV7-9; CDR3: CASSLGQAYYNEQFF
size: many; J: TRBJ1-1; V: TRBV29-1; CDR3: CSVVSDTEAFF
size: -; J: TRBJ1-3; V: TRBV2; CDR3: CASSGALPRNTIYF
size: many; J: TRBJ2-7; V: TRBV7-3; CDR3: CASSTGQGSYEQYF
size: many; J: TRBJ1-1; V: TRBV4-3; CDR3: CASSQRGVSEAFF
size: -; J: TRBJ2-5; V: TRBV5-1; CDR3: CASSSMGQGETQYF
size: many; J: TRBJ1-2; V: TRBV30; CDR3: CAWKREGYGYTF
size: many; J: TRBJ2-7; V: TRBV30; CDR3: CAWSSGPVGQYF
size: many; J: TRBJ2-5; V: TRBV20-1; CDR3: CSARASSAETQYF
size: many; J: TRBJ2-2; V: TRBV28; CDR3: CASTNANTGELFF
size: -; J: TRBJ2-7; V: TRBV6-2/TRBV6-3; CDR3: CASSSRHRSYEQYF
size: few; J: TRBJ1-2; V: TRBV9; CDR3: CASSVGRGYTF
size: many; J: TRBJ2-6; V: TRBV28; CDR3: CASSLQGPGANVLTF
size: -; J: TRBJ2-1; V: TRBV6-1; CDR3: CASSEIREPFF
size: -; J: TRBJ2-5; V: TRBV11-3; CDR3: CASSLDGEQETQYF
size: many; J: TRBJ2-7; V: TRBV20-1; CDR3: CSGRNGLKNSYEQYF